The rows below give T cell receptor beta chains drawn from one sample of a study of T cell responses to AZD1222 COVID-19 vaccine. TCRdb keeps only in-frame clones here, not all; method: immunoSEQ multiplex PCR. The table has about 91,000 clones, 90% to 95% seen once. The sample here was peripheral blood, taken 28 days after the second AZD1222 dose. These receptors all stem from an adult who received the AZD1222 COVID-19 vaccine. Each CDR3 is given with its conserved first and last residue. A D gene is named only where the DNA matches it firmly. Size is omitted from some rows. Given values are once, few, many or a class for expanded clones.

d_call	j_call	v_call	clone_size	cdr3_aa	cdr3_nt
-	TRBJ2-3	TRBV18	once	CASSPPDSVSDTQYF	TGTGCCAGCTCACCTCCTGACAGTGTCTCAGATACGCAGTATTTT
TRBD1	TRBJ1-6	TRBV28	-	CASSNTQGLSSYNSPLHF	TGTGCCAGCAGTAACACACAGGGGCTGAGCTCCTATAATTCACCCCTCCACTTT
-	TRBJ1-6	TRBV11-2	-	CASSLVPDNSPLHF	TGTGCCAGCAGCTTAGTTCCGGATAATTCACCCCTCCACTTT
-	TRBJ1-5	TRBV19	-	CASSMGSTQPQHF	TGTGCCAGTAGTATGGGCTCCACCCAGCCCCAGCATTTT
TRBD2	TRBJ2-3	TRBV7-2	-	CASSLGSGADTQYF	TGTGCCAGCAGCTTAGGTAGCGGGGCGGATACGCAGTATTTT
TRBD1	TRBJ1-5	TRBV28	once	CASSSDRFAQPQHF	TGTGCCAGCAGCTCGGACAGGTTCGCTCAGCCCCAGCATTTT
-	TRBJ1-1	TRBV4-3	-	CASSQDRFGAVEAFF	TGCGCCAGCAGCCAAGATCGTTTTGGGGCAGTTGAAGCTTTCTTT
TRBD1	TRBJ2-7	TRBV6-1	-	CASSERQGRGYEQYF	TGTGCCAGCAGTGAAAGACAGGGGCGAGGGTACGAGCAGTACTTC
TRBD1	TRBJ1-2	TRBV28	-	CATVRDRGLLGYTF	TGTGCCACTGTACGGGACAGGGGGCTTCTTGGCTACACCTTC
-	TRBJ1-2	TRBV5-6	-	CASSLPDRNYGYTF	TGTGCCAGCAGCCTCCCGGACAGAAACTATGGCTACACCTTC
TRBD1	TRBJ2-1	TRBV5-6	-	CASSTSGTGLVNEQFF	TGTGCCAGCAGCACCTCTGGGACAGGGCTTGTCAATGAGCAGTTCTTC
TRBD1	TRBJ1-5	TRBV7-8	-	CASSLAQGDQPQHF	TGTGCCAGCAGCTTAGCCCAGGGGGATCAGCCCCAGCATTTT
-	TRBJ1-5	TRBV2	-	CASRAPPYPQHF	TGTGCCAGCAGGGCCCCGCCGTACCCCCAGCATTTT
-	TRBJ2-2	TRBV18	once	CASSGTGNTGELFF	TGTGCCAGCTCCGGGACGGGGAACACCGGGGAGCTGTTTTTT
-	TRBJ1-1	TRBV18	once	CASSPISFGGNTEAFF	TGTGCCAGCTCACCAATTTCATTCGGGGGGAACACTGAAGCTTTCTTT
-	TRBJ2-2	TRBV9	once	CASSVVPSANTGELFF	TGTGCCAGCAGCGTAGTTCCCTCCGCGAACACCGGGGAGCTGTTTTTT
-	TRBJ2-1	TRBV7-9	-	CASSPTSYNEQFF	TGTGCCAGCAGCCCTACCTCCTACAATGAGCAGTTCTTC
-	TRBJ2-3	TRBV6-6	-	CASSSERGIADTQYF	TGTGCCAGCAGTTCTGAACGGGGGATTGCAGATACGCAGTATTTT
TRBD1	TRBJ1-4	TRBV28	-	CASSAGGIGEKLFF	TGTGCCAGCAGTGCAGGGGGCATAGGGGAAAAACTGTTTTTT
-	TRBJ1-5	TRBV7-6	-	CASSPGQGLNQPQHF	TGTGCCAGCAGCCCCGGGCAGGGTTTGAATCAGCCCCAGCATTTT
TRBD1	TRBJ1-1	TRBV19	-	CASTGQGARDTEAFF	TGTGCCAGTACGGGACAGGGGGCGCGGGACACTGAAGCTTTCTTT
-	TRBJ2-7	TRBV2	-	CASTLQYYEQYF	TGTGCCAGCACCCTCCAGTACTACGAGCAGTACTTC